This T cell receptor (beta chain) was retrieved from a study of blood T cell repertoires in COVID-19. About the research overall: Both acute and convalescent COVID-19 samples were obtained from the United States, Italy and Spain. From T cells, B-cell-depleted T cells, or PBMCs came the material, which was cDNA or gDNA.

Source study methods: From reference gene primer amplification, estimates of nucleated cell counts were derived. TCRdb's table, derived via immunoSEQ multiplex PCR, lists solely in-frame clones and lacks some. That table gives V, J and clone size, and the DNA gave D and trimming. The data show approximately 94,000 clones, with approximately 86% seen just once and around 15% held by the top ten. This clone was detected a few times. This CDR3 is built from 13 residues. The J segment lost 6 bases and the V segment lost 5 bases, leaving 4 bases of the junction unmatched. Per the germline V gene, CDR1 is SGHVS and CDR2 is FQNEAQ.

Sequencing used peripheral blood. The gene calls are TRBV7-8 and TRBJ2-7; 10 positions agree with TRBD1. This receptor was identified in a man in his forties or fifties with active or convalescent COVID-19. CDR3 protein: CASSVDRGLEQYF. The CDR3 DNA sequence: TGTGCCAGCAGCGTCGACAGGGGGCTCGAGCAGTACTTC.